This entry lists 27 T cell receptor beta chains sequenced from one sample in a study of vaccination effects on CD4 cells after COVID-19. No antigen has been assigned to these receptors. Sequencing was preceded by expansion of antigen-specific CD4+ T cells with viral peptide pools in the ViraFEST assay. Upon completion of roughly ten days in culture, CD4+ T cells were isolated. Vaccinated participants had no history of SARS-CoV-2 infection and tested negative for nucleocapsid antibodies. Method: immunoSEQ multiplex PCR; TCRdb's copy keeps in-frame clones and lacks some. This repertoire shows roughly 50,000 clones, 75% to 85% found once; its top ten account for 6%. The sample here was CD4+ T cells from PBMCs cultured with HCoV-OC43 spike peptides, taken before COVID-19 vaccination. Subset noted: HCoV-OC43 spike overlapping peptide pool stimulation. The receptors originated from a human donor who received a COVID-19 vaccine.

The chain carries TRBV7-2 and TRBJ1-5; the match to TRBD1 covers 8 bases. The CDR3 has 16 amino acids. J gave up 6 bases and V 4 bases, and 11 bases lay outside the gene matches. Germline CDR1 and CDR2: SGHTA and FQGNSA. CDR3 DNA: TGTGCCAGCAGCTCTTTCGACAGGGGAGGGATTCAGCCCCAGCATTTT. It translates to CASSSFDRGGIQPQHF.

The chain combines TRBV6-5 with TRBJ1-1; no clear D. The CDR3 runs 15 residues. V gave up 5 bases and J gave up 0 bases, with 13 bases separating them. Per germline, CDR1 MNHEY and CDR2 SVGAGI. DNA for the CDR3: TGTGCCAGCAGTCCCCGGACGGGCATGAACACTGAAGCTTTCTTT. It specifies CASSPRTGMNTEAFF.

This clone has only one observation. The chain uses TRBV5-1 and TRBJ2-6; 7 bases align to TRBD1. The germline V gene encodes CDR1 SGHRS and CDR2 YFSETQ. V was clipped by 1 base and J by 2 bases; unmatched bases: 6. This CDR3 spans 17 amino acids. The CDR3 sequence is CASSLMTGFAGANVLTF. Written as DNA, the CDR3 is TGCGCCAGCAGCTTGATGACAGGGTTCGCTGGGGCCAACGTCCTGACTTTC.

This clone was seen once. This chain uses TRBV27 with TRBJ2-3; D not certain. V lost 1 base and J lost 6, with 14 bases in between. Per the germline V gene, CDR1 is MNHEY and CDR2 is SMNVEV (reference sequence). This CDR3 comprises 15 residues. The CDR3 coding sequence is TGTGCCAGCAGTTTATTCTTCTCCCAGACCGATACGCAGTATTTT. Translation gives CASSLFFSQTDTQYF.

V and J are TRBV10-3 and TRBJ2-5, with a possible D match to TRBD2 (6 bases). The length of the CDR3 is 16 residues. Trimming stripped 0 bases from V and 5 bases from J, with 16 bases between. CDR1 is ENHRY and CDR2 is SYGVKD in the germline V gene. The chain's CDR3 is CAISESGIRGMETQYF. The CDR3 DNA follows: TGTGCCATCAGTGAGTCGGGGATTCGGGGGATGGAGACCCAGTACTTC.

In DNA, the CDR3 is TGCGCCAGCAGCCGGACTAGCGGACAAGAGACCCAGTACTTC. Protein product: CASSRTSGQETQYF. The rearrangement joins TRBV5-1 to TRBJ2-5, with 10 bases identical to TRBD2. V lost 4 bases to trimming and J lost 2 bases; unmatched junction nucleotides: 2. CDR1 SGHRS and CDR2 YFSETQ come from the germline V gene. This CDR3 contains 14 residues.

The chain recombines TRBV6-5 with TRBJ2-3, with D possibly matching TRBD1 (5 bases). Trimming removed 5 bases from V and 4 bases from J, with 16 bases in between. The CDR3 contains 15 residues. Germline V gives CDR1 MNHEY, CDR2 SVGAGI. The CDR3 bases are TGTGCCAGCAGTAGCCCGGCCAGGGTCGCAGATACGCAGTATTTT. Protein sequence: CASSSPARVADTQYF.

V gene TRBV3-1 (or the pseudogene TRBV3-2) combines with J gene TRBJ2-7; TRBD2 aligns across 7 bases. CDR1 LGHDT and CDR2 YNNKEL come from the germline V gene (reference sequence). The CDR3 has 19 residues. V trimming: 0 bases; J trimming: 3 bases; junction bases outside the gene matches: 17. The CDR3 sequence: CASSQDNDLLARGRYEQYV. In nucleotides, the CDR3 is TGTGCCAGCAGCCAAGACAACGACCTACTAGCGCGTGGCCGCTACGAGCAGTACGTC.

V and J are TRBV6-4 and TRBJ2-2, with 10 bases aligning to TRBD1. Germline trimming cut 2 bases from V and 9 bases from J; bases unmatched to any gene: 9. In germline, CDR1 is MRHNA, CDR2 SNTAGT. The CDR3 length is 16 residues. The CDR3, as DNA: TGTGCCAGCAGTGACGCCCCCGGGACAGGGGTTCGGGAGCTGTTTTTT. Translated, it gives CASSDAPGTGVRELFF.

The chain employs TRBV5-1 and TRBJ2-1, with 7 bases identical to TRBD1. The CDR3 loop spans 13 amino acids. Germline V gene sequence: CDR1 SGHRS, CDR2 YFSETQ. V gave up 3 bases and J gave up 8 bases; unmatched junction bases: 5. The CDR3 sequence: CASSSRQGDEQFF. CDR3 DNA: TGCGCCAGCAGCTCTCGGCAGGGGGATGAGCAGTTCTTC.

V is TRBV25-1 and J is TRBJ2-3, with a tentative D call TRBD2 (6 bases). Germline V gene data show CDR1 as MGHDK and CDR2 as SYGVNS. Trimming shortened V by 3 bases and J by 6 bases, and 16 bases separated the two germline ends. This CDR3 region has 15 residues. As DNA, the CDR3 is TGTGCCAGCAGTGACAGGAGGGGAGTCGCGGATACGCAGTATTTT. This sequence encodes CASSDRRGVADTQYF. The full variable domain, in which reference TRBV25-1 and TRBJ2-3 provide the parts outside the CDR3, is EADIYQTPRYLVIGTGKKITLECSQTMGHDKMYWYQQDPGMELHLIHYSYGVNSTEKGDLSSESTVSRIRTEHFPLTLESARPSHTSQYLCASSDRRGVADTQYFGPGTRLTVL.

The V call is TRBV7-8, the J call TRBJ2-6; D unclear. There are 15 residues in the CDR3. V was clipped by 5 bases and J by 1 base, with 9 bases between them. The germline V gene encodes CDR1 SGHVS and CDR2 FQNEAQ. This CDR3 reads CASSRELSGANVLTF. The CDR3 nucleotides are TGTGCCAGCAGCCGAGAGTTGTCTGGGGCCAACGTCCTGACTTTC.

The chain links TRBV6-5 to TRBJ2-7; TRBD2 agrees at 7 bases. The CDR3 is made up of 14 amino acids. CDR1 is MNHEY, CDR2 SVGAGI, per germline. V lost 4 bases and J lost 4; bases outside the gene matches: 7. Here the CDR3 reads CASSSSRGEYEQYV. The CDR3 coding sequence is TGTGCCAGCAGTTCAAGCCGGGGGGAATACGAGCAGTACGTC.

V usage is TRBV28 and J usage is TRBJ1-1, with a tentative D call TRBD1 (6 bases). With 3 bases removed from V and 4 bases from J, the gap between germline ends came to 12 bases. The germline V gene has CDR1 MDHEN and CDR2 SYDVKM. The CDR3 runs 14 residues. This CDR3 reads CASSLGGRVTEAFF. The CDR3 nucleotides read TGTGCCAGCAGTTTGGGGGGCAGGGTCACTGAAGCTTTCTTT.

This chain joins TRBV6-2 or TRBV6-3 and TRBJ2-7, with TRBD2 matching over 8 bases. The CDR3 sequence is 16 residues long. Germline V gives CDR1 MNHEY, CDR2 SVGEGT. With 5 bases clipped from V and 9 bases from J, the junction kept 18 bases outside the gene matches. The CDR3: CASSDPPGGGPVGQYV. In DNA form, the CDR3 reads TGTGCCAGCAGTGACCCTCCTGGCGGGGGGCCTGTGGGGCAGTACGTC.

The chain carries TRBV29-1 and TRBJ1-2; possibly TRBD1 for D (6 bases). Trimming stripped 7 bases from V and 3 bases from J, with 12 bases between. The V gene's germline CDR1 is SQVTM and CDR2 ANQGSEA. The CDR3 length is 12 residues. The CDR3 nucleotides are TGCAGCGCTAACAGGGCCCACTATGGCTACACCTTC. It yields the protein CSANRAHYGYTF.

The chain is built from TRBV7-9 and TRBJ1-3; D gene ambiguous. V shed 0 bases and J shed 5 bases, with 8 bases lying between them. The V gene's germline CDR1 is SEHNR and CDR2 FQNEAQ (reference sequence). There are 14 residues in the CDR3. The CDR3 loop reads CASSLAAERNTIYF. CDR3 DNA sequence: TGTGCCAGCAGCTTAGCGGCAGAACGAAACACCATATATTTT. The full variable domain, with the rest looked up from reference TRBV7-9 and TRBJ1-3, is DTGVSQNPRHKITKRGQNVTFRCDPISEHNRLYWYRQTLGQGPEFLTYFQNEAQLEKSRLLSDRFSAERPKGSFSTLEIQRTEQGDSAMYLCASSLAAERNTIYFGEGSWLTVV.

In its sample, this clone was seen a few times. The CDR3: CASSQRQVGGYTF. The DNA of the CDR3 is TGTGCCAGCAGCCAGAGACAGGTGGGAGGCTACACCTTC. The J gene is TRBJ1-2, the V gene TRBV14; D may be TRBD1 (6 bases). The germline V gene encodes CDR1 SGHDN and CDR2 FVKESK. With 3 bases removed from V and 8 bases from J, the gap between germline ends came to 13 bases. The CDR3 consists of 13 residues.

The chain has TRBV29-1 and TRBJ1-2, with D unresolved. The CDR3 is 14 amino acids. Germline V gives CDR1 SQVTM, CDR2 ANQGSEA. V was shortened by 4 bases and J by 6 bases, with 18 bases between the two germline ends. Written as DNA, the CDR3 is TGCAGCGTTGGCTTACTTGTCCAGGCTAATGGCTACACCTTC. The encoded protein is CSVGLLVQANGYTF.

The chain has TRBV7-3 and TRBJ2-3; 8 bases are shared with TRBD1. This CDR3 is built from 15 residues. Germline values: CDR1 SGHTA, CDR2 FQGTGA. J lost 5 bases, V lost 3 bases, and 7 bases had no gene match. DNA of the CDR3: TGTGCCAGCAGCTTGAGGGTAGGACAGGGAGATACGCAGTATTTT. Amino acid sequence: CASSLRVGQGDTQYF.

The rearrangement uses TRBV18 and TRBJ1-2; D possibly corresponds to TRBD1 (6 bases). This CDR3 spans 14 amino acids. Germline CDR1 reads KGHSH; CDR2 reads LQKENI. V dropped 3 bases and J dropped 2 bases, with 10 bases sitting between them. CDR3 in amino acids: CASSPGQGNYGYTF. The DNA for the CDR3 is TGTGCCAGCTCACCGGGGCAGGGGAACTATGGCTACACCTTC.

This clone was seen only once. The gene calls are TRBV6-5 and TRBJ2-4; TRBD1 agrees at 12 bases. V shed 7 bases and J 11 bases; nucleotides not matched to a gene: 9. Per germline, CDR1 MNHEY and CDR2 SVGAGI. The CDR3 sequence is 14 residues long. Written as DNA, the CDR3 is TGTGCCAGCACTGCTTCCGGGACAGGGGGCGTTCAGTACTTC. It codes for CASTASGTGGVQYF.

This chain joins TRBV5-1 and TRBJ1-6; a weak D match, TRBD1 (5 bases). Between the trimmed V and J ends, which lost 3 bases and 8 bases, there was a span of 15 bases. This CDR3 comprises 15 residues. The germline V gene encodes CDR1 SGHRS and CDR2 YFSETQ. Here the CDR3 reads CASSWMDGGDSPLHF. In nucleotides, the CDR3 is TGCGCCAGCAGCTGGATGGACGGGGGAGATTCACCCCTCCACTTT.

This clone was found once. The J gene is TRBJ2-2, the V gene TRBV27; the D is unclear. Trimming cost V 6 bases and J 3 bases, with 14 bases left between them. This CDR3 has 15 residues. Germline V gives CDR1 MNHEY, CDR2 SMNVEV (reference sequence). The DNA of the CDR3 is TGTGCCAGCAGGATACCGGGCCTTGACACCGGGGAGCTGTTTTTT. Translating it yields CASRIPGLDTGELFF.

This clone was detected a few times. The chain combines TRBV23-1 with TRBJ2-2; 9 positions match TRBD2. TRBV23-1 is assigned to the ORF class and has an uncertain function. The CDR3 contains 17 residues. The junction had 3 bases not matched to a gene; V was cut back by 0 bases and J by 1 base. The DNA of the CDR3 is TGCGCCAGCAGTCAATCGTCAGCGGGGGGGAACACCGGGGAGCTGTTTTTT. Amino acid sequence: CASSQSSAGGNTGELFF.

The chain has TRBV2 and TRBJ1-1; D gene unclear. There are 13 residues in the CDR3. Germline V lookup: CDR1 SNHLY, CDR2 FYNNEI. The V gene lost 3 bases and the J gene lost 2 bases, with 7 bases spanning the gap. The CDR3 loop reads CASSDRTNTEAFF. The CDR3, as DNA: TGTGCCAGCAGTGACAGGACTAACACTGAAGCTTTCTTT.

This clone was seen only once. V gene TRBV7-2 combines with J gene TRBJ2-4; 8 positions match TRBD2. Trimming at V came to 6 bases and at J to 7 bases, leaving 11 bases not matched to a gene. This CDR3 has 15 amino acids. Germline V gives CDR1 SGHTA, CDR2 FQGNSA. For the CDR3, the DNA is TGTGCCAGCAGTTCTCCAGGTGGCGGGGGGAACATTCAGTACTTC. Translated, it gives CASSSPGGGGNIQYF.